This T cell receptor beta chain was identified during a study of shared clonotypes between healthy human individuals. The CDR3 spans 12 residues. V lost 4 bases and J 4 bases, leaving 7 bases between the germline ends. CDR1 SGHNT and CDR2 YYREEE come from the germline V gene (reference sequence). General study results and limits: Rarefaction indicated that sorted-subset sequencing remained incomplete although depth was large.

Concerning this clone itself: Antigen: not known.

Assay used: immunoSEQ multiplex PCR; TCRdb lists only in-frame clones, some missing. The repertoire consists of roughly 1,500,000 clones, with roughly 98.5% occurring once and the leading ten covering 0.36%. This clonotype originated in a man aged 25 to 40 in good health. The sample consisted of naive CD4+ T cells sorted from blood. Subset here: CD45RA+ positively selected. This rearrangement joins TRBV5-4 to TRBJ2-3; a weak D match, TRBD2 (5 bases). The CDR3 DNA is TGTGCCAGCAGCACACTAGCAGATACGCAGTATTTT. Its translation: CASSTLADTQYF.